The T cell receptor (beta chain) described here comes from a study of T cells expressing NK-cell markers. The wider study: Researchers got TCR beta repertoires out of sorted CD3+CD56+NKG2C+, CD3+CD56+NKG2C- and CD3+CD56-NKG2C+ T cells. Most of the eight sequenced donors were HCMV-seropositive; one was seronegative.

A remark on this clonotype: The antigen is not known.

General study points: The study left the HCMV specificity of expanded NKG2C+ T cell clones unresolved.

TCRdb reanalyzed the 5' RACE reads and collapses them to one entry per CDR3 protein, without DNA. Reported are about 260,000 distinct CDR3 sequences; the ten largest clones contain about 0.39%. The sample consisted of blood T cells: a sorted CD56 or NKG2C T cell subset, CD4+ or CD8+ T cells, or bulk PBMC T cells (not recorded which). The clonotype originates from a man between 18 and 35 years old in good health.

The CDR3 reads CASSFVGGSGEKLFF. The chain has TRBV28 and TRBJ1-4; TCRdb's D gene call, TRBD1, goes unchecked for lack of DNA. Germline V gives CDR1 MDHEN, CDR2 SYDVKM. This CDR3 region has 15 residues.